Listed below are T cell receptor beta chains from one sample, sequenced in a study of blood T cell repertoires in COVID-19. Measured with immunoSEQ multiplex PCR; TCRdb has only the in-frame clones, and not every one. The repertoire has some 270,000 clones, 86% of them found once; the top ten carry over 5.5%. Material: peripheral blood. Receptors originate from an elderly woman with COVID-19, enrolled during active disease. CDR3s leave out the opening cysteine and the closing phenylalanine or tryptophan.

TRBV5-1	TRBJ2-5	ASSLGLAGAVGETQY
TRBV30	TRBJ1-1	AWTLWGHTEAF
TRBV6-1	TRBJ1-2	ASSDGWEYGYT
TRBV2	TRBJ1-4	ASRPPGVLREKLF
TRBV5-4	TRBJ1-1	ASSQQGDTEAF
TRBV9	TRBJ2-2	ASSEPDRLGNTGELF
TRBV11-2	TRBJ1-4	ASSLVRGGSEKLF
TRBV18	TRBJ1-3	ASSPLDTTSGNTIY
TRBV5-1	TRBJ2-1	ASSFTGQVGNEQF
TRBV28	TRBJ2-2	ASSLGGSNTGELF
TRBV27	TRBJ1-6	AREGSSYNSPLH
TRBV15	TRBJ1-1	ATSRDRGKGRSAF
TRBV12-3/TRBV12-4	TRBJ1-2	ASSLAQGGGYT
TRBV5-1	TRBJ2-7	ASSLGEAGTYEQY
TRBV5-1	TRBJ1-1	ASSLMGARTEAF
TRBV18	TRBJ1-1	ASSPDRGLMNTEAF
TRBV28	TRBJ2-1	ASSSGAGNSYNEQF
TRBV3-1/TRBV3-2	TRBJ1-1	ASSQGGAAF
TRBV6-6	TRBJ2-2	ASLEYSTFGELF
TRBV24-1	TRBJ2-5	ATSDRGAGSETQY
TRBV15	TRBJ2-3	ATSFGKGRPGTDTQY
TRBV28	TRBJ1-2	ASSYDRELYGYT
TRBV5-1	TRBJ1-6	ASSLAGEGPLH
TRBV10-2	TRBJ2-2	ASSDPGIANTGELF
TRBV7-2	TRBJ1-2	ASSLGTSYGYT
TRBV28	TRBJ1-2	ASSPTGEENYGYT
TRBV28	TRBJ2-4	ASIPGGRAKNIQY
TRBV11-2	TRBJ1-2	ASSQKPRKNYGYT
TRBV28	TRBJ1-1	AFTRGRLGAF
TRBV11-2	TRBJ2-7	ASSSTRYEQY
TRBV28	TRBJ1-2	ASSLHNNYGYT
TRBV29-1	TRBJ1-2	SVQTAWRNGYT
TRBV19	TRBJ1-6	ASSNRGQSPLH
TRBV18	TRBJ1-1	ASSPPRAQRNTEAF
TRBV7-2	TRBJ1-4	ASSPVVDRVEKLF
TRBV30	TRBJ1-2	AWSVSEAGHGYT
TRBV7-9	TRBJ2-7	ASSWEGGSYEQY